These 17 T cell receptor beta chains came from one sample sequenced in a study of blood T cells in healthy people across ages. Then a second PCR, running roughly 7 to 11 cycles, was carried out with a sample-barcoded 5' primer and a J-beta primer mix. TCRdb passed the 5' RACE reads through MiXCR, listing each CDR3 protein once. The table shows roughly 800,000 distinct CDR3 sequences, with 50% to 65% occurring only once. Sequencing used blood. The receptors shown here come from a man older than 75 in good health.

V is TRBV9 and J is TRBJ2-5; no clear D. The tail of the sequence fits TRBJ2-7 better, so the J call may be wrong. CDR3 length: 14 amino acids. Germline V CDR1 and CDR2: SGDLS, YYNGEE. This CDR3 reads CASSVEVGASEQYF. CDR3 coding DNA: TGTGCCAGCAGCGTAGAGGTGGGCGCAAGCGAGCAGTACTTC.

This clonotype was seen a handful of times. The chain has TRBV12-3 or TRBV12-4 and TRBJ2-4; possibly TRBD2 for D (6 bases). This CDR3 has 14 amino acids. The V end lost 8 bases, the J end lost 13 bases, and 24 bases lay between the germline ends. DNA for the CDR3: TGTGCCAGCGGCCTTTCTGGGGGGAACCAGCCCCAGTACTTC. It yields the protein CASGLSGGNQPQYF.

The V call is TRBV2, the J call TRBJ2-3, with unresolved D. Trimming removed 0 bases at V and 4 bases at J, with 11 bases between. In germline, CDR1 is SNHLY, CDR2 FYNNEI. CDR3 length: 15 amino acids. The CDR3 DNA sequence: TGTGCCAGCAGTGAAGCGAACCTTGACCCAGATACGCAGTATTTT. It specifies CASSEANLDPDTQYF.

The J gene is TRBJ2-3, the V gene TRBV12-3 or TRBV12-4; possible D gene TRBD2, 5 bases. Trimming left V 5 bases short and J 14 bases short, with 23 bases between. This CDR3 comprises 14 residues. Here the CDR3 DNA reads TGTGCCAGCAGTCACGGGGTTTCGGGGAGATACGCGTATTTT. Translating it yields CASSHGVSGRYAYF.

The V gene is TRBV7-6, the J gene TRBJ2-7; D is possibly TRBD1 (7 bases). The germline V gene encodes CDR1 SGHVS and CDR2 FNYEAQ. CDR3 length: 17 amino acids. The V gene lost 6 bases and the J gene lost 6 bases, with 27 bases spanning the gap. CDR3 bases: TGTGCCAGCAGTCCCCACACTGGGGGGACAGACCCGGGCGAGCAGTACTTC. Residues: CASSPHTGGTDPGEQYF.

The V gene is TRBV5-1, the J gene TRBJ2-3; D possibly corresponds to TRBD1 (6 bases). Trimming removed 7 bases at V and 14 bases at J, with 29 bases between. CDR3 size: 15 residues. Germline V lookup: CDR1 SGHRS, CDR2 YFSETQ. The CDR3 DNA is TGCGCCAGCTCACAGGGAGAATATGGGCACAGATACGCGTATTTT. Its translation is CASSQGEYGHRYAYF.

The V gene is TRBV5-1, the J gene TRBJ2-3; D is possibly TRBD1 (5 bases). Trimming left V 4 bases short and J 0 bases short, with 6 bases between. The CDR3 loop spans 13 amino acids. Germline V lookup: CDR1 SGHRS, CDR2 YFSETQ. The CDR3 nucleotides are TGCGCCAGCAGCGACAGAAGCACAGATACGCAGTATTTT. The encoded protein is CASSDRSTDTQYF.

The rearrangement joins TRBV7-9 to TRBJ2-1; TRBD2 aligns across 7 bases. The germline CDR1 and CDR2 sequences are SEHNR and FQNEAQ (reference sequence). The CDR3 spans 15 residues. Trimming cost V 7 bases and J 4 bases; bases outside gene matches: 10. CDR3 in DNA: TGTGCCAGCATCGCGGGAGAGCGATTATACAATGAGCAGTTCTTC. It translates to CASIAGERLYNEQFF. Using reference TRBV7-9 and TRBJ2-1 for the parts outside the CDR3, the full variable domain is DTGVSQNPRHKITKRGQNVTFRCDPISEHNRLYWYRQTLGQGPEFLTYFQNEAQLEKSRLLSDRFSAERPKGSFSTLEIQRTEQGDSAMYLCASIAGERLYNEQFFGPGTRLTVL.

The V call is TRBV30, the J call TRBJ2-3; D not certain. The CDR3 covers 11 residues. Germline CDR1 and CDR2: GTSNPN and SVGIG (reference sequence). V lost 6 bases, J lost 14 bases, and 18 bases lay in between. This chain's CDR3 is CACKRGRYAYF. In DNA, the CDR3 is TGTGCCTGCAAGAGAGGCAGATACGCGTATTTT.

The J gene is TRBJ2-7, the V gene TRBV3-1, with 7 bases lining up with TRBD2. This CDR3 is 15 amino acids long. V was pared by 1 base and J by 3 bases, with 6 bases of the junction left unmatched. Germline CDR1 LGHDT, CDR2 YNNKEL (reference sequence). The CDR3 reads CASSQGAGQFYEQYF. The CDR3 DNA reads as TGTGCCAGCAGCCAAGGAGCGGGGCAATTCTACGAGCAGTACTTC.

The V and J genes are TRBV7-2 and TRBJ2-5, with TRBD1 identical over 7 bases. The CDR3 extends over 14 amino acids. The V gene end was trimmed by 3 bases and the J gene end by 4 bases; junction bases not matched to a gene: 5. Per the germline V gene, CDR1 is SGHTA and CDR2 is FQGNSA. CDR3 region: CASSFEGGVETQYF. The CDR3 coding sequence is TGTGCCAGCAGCTTTGAAGGGGGCGTAGAGACCCAGTACTTC.

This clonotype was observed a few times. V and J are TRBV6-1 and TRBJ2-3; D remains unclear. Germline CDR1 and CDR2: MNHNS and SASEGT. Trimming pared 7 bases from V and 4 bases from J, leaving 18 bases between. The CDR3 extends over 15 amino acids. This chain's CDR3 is CASTMNLLSADTQYF. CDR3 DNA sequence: TGTGCCAGCACCATGAACCTTCTGAGCGCAGATACGCAGTATTTT.

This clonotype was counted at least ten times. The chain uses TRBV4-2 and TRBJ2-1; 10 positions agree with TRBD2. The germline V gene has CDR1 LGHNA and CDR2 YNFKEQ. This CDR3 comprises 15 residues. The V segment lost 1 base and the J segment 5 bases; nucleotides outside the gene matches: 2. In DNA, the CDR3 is TGTGCCAGCAGCCAAGGCCTAGCGGGAGACAATGAGCAGTTCTTC. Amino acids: CASSQGLAGDNEQFF.

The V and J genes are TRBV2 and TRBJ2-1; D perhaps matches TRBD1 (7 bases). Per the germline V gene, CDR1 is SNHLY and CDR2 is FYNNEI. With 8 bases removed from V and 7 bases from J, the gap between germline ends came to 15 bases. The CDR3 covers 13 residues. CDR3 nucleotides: TGTGCCAGCCTCCGACAGGGAGGAAATGAGCAGTTCTTC. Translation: CASLRQGGNEQFF.

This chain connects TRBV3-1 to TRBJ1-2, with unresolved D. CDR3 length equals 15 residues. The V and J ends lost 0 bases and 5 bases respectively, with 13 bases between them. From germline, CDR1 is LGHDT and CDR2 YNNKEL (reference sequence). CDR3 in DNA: TGTGCCAGCAGCCAAGAAGATCGGAGGCCTTATGGCTACACCTTC. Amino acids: CASSQEDRRPYGYTF.

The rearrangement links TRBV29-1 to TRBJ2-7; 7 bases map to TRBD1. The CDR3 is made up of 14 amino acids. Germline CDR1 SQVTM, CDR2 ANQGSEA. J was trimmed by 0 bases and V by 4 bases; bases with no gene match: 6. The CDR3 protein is CSVAGTVLSYEQYF. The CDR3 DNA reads TGCAGCGTTGCCGGGACAGTCCTCTCCTACGAGCAGTACTTC.

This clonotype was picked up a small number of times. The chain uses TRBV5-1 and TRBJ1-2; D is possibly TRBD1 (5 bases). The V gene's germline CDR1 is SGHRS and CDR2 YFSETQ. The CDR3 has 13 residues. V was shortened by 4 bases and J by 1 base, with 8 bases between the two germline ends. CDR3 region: CASSTDSNYGYTF. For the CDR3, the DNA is TGCGCCAGCAGCACCGACAGTAACTATGGCTACACCTTC.